Below are 6 T cell receptor beta chains sequenced from a single sample in a study of cytomegalovirus exposure and HLA in healthy donors. The PCR ran on 60 Vbeta and 13 Jbeta primers. Sequenced by immunoSEQ multiplex PCR; TCRdb stores in-frame clones only, minus some. Among about 93,000 clones listed, about 78% were seen once. The specimen sequenced was PBMCs. These receptors all stem from a woman between 40 and 55 years old in good health and CMV-seronegative.

This clone has just a few counts. This chain uses TRBV7-7 with TRBJ2-1; tentatively, D is TRBD1 (6 bases). The germline V and J ends were trimmed by 5 bases and 6 bases, with 14 bases remaining between them. The CDR3 has 14 amino acids. The germline gives CDR1 SSHAT, CDR2 FNYEAQ (reference sequence). The CDR3 nucleotides are TGTGCCAGCAGCCCAACAGGGATAGGCAATGAGCAGTTCTTC. It yields the protein CASSPTGIGNEQFF. Using reference TRBV7-7 and TRBJ2-1 for the parts outside the CDR3, the full variable domain is GAGVSQSPRYKVTKRGQDVTLRCDPISSHATLYWYQQALGQGPEFLTYFNYEAQPDKSGLPSDRFSAERPEGSISTLTIQRTEQRDSAMYRCASSPTGIGNEQFFGPGTRLTVL.

V usage is TRBV2 and J usage is TRBJ2-3; 8 positions match TRBD2. CDR3 length: 14 residues. Germline loops: CDR1 SNHLY, CDR2 FYNNEI. The V and J ends lost 8 bases and 0 bases, in that order; junction bases with no gene match: 4. The CDR3 sequence is CASQLAASTDTQYF. The CDR3 nucleotides are TGTGCCAGCCAACTAGCGGCTAGCACAGATACGCAGTATTTT.

The chain has TRBV10-3 and TRBJ2-7; 8 nucleotides match TRBD2. From germline, CDR1 is ENHRY and CDR2 SYGVKD. V trimming: 3 bases; J trimming: 0 bases; junction bases outside the gene matches: 4. CDR3 length equals 15 residues. The CDR3 here is CAISEGLAGSYEQYF. The CDR3, as DNA: TGTGCCATCAGTGAAGGCCTAGCGGGCTCCTACGAGCAGTACTTC.

There are a few counts of this clone. The chain has TRBV15 and TRBJ1-1, with D perhaps matching TRBD1 (6 bases). Germline CDR1 LNHNV, CDR2 YYDKDF (reference sequence). The CDR3 is 15 amino acids. V was clipped by 0 bases and J by 6 bases, with 14 bases between them. The CDR3 DNA reads as TGTGCCACCAGCAGAGACCGAGGGGCAGGGGCTGAAGCTTTCTTT. It codes for CATSRDRGAGAEAFF. Drawing the rest from reference TRBV15 and TRBJ1-1, the complete variable domain is DAMVIQNPRYQVTQFGKPVTLSCSQTLNHNVMYWYQQKSSQAPKLLFHYYDKDFNNEADTPDNFQSRRPNTSFCFLDIRSPGLGDTAMYLCATSRDRGAGAEAFFGQGTRLTVV.

This chain connects TRBV7-6 to TRBJ2-2; 7 bases are shared with TRBD2. The CDR3 extends over 15 amino acids. Germline CDR1 SGHVS, CDR2 FNYEAQ. Trimming took 0 bases from V and 5 from J; bases not matched to a gene: 3. The CDR3 sequence is CASSLAASGTGELFF. CDR3 coding DNA: TGTGCCAGCAGCTTAGCGGCTAGCGGTACCGGGGAGCTGTTTTTT. Supplemented by reference TRBV7-6 and TRBJ2-2, the full variable domain reads GAGVSQSPRYKVTKRGQDVALRCDPISGHVSLYWYRQALGQGPEFLTYFNYEAQQDKSGLPNDRFSAERPEGSISTLTIQRTEQRDSAMYRCASSLAASGTGELFFGEGSRLTVL.

This clone has more than one count but fewer than ten. This chain links TRBV28 with TRBJ2-7; 8 bases are shared with TRBD1. The CDR3 loop spans 16 amino acids. Germline V gene data show CDR1 as MDHEN and CDR2 as SYDVKM. V gave up 6 bases and J gave up 2 bases; unmatched junction bases: 12. CDR3 DNA: TGTGCCAGCAGCTCTATACGGACAGGGAAAGCCTACGAGCAGTACTTC. Translation: CASSSIRTGKAYEQYF.